This TCR beta chain was sequenced in a study of spatial heterogeneity in lung cancer. TCRdb recomputed calls from the 5' RACE reads with MiXCR, one row per CDR3 protein. The sample yields some 15,000 distinct CDR3 sequences, roughly a tenth seen once. Time point given: sample taken at primary tumor resection. Whole RNA obtained from tumor, nontumor lung or frozen PBMC underwent sequencing without sorting. This clonotype was recorded many times. The J segment lost 2 bases and the V segment lost 8 bases, leaving 17 bases of the junction unmatched. Germline V lookup: CDR1 MNHNY, CDR2 SVGAGI (reference sequence). This CDR3 has 18 residues.

The sample consisted of PBMCs, taken at surgery. The clonotype originates from a male donor with early-stage non-small cell lung cancer. The chain has TRBV6-6 and TRBJ1-5; 8 bases map to TRBD1. CDR3 amino acids: CASSKTGEWVSGNQPQHF. The CDR3 bases are TGTGCCAGCTCTAAGACAGGGGAATGGGTCTCGGGCAATCAGCCCCAGCATTTT.